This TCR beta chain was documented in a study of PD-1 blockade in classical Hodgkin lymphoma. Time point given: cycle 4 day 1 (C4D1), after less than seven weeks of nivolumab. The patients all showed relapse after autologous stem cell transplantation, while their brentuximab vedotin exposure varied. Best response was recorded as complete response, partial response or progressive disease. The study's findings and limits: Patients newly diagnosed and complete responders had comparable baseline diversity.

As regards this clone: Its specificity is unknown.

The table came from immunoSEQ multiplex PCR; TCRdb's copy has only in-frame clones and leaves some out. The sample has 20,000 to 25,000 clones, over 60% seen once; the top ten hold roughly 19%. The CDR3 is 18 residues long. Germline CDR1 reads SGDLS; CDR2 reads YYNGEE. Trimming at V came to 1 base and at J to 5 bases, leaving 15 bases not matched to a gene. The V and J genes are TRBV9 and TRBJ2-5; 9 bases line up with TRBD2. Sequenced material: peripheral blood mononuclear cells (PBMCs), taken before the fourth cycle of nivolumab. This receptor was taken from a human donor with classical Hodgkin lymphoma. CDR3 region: CASSVYPVERGAGETQYF. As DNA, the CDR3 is TGTGCCAGCAGCGTATATCCAGTGGAGCGGGGGGCCGGGGAGACCCAGTACTTC.